This entry lists 30 T cell receptor beta chains sequenced from one sample in a study of T cells in Graves' hyperthyroidism and ophthalmopathy. Regions amplified from RNA transcripts were the TCR beta CDR3 regions. Primed by the HTBI set, a first-round RT-PCR was run on the TCR CDR3. TCRdb re-called the multiplex PCR reads through MiXCR, storing one row per CDR3 protein. Of about 520,000 distinct CDR3 sequences detected, 20% appear once; the ten largest clones hold about a quarter. Material: blood. These receptors originate from a man between 18 and 29 years old with Graves' hyperthyroidism.

This clonotype was observed at least ten times. V is TRBV19 and J is TRBJ2-2, with D uncertain. V dropped 7 bases and J dropped 10 bases, with 19 bases sitting between them. Germline V gene data show CDR1 as LNHDA and CDR2 as SQIVND (reference sequence). The CDR3 totals 14 residues. This CDR3 is CASTSSLPSMELFF. In DNA form, the CDR3 reads TGTGCCAGTACCTCCTCGCTCCCGTCCATGGAGCTGTTTTTT. Complete variable domain (other parts from reference TRBV19 and TRBJ2-2): DGGITQSPKYLFRKEGQNVTLSCEQNLNHDAMYWYRQDPGQGLRLIYYSQIVNDFQKGDIAEGYSVSREKKESFPLTVTSAQKNPTAFYLCASTSSLPSMELFFGEGSRLTVL.

In the case of this clonotype: This could be a read error, since a much larger clone is one nucleotide away. The chain recombines TRBV12-5 with TRBJ1-1; TRBD1 is a possible D gene (5 bases). CDR1 LGHNT and CDR2 FRNRAP come from the germline V gene. This CDR3 contains 14 residues. CDR3 protein: CASLRGPVNTEACF. The CDR3 DNA reads as TGTGCTAGTTTACGGGGCCCGGTGAACACTGAAGCTTGCTTT.

This clonotype was seen many times. The V gene is TRBV28, the J gene TRBJ2-7; D is unresolved. The V gene lost 1 base and the J gene lost 6 bases, with 10 bases spanning the gap. The CDR3 runs to 13 residues. Per germline, CDR1 MDHEN and CDR2 SYDVKM. CDR3 in amino acids: CASSLSPSREQYF. CDR3 nucleotides: TGTGCCAGCAGTTTATCCCCATCGCGCGAGCAGTACTTC.

In this sample, this clonotype turned up many times. The V gene is TRBV11-2, the J gene TRBJ1-1; D may be TRBD1 (5 bases). V was shortened by 0 bases and J by 1 base, with 12 bases between the two germline ends. Germline CDR1 and CDR2: SGHAT and FQNNGV. This CDR3 contains 16 residues. The CDR3 DNA sequence: TGTGCCAGCAGCTTAGAACGGGCAGGGTCGAACACTGAAGCTTTCTTT. This codes for CASSLERAGSNTEAFF.

This clonotype was seen repeatedly, ten times or more. The gene calls are TRBV6-1 and TRBJ2-7; 8 bases map to TRBD1. With 2 bases clipped from V and 4 bases from J, the junction kept 7 bases outside the gene matches. CDR3 length equals 15 residues. Per germline, CDR1 MNHNS and CDR2 SASEGT. Written as DNA, the CDR3 is TGTGCCAGCAGTGAAACCGGGACAGGTCGGTACGAGCAGTACTTC. It is translated as CASSETGTGRYEQYF.

This clonotype was detected ten times or more. The chain couples TRBV5-1 to TRBJ2-7; a possible D gene is TRBD2 (5 bases). The germline V gene encodes CDR1 SGHRS and CDR2 YFSETQ. Trimming removed 4 bases at V and 1 base at J, with 15 bases between. This CDR3 has 15 residues. The CDR3 nucleotides are TGCGCCAGCAGCCCCGGGGTTCCCGGGTCCTACGAGCAGTACTTC. It yields the protein CASSPGVPGSYEQYF.

This clonotype has only a few counts. This chain connects TRBV5-1 to TRBJ1-1; D is uncertain. V was clipped by 4 bases and J by 0 bases, with 10 bases between them. The CDR3 extends over 14 amino acids. The germline gives CDR1 SGHRS, CDR2 YFSETQ. The CDR3 loop reads CASSPNYLNTEAFF. CDR3 in DNA: TGCGCCAGCAGCCCGAATTATTTGAACACTGAAGCTTTCTTT. Combining the CDR3 with reference TRBV5-1 and TRBJ1-1 gives the whole variable domain KAGVTQTPRYLIKTRGQQVTLSCSPISGHRSVSWYQQTPGQGLQFLFEYFSETQRNKGNFPGRFSGRQFSNSRSEMNVSTLELGDSALYLCASSPNYLNTEAFFGQGTRLTVV.

The table lists this clonotype with many counts. The chain has TRBV30 and TRBJ1-1, with D perhaps matching TRBD1 (6 bases). This CDR3 spans 13 amino acids. Germline V CDR1 and CDR2: GTSNPN, SVGIG (reference sequence). V lost 0 bases and J 6 bases, leaving 11 bases between the germline ends. The CDR3 nucleotides are TGTGCCTGGAGTGTTGGGGGCCTGGCTGAAGCTTTCTTT. This sequence encodes CAWSVGGLAEAFF.

This clonotype turned up a few times. The gene calls are TRBV12-3 or TRBV12-4 and TRBJ1-3; D is undetermined. The CDR3 runs to 14 residues. V was trimmed by 3 bases and J by 2 bases, leaving 8 bases between them. CDR3 in amino acids: CASSFWNTGNTIYF. The CDR3 DNA sequence: TGTGCCAGCAGTTTTTGGAATACTGGAAACACCATATATTTT.

This clonotype occurred many times. This chain uses TRBV5-1 with TRBJ2-7, with D hard to call. CDR1 SGHRS and CDR2 YFSETQ come from the germline V gene. V lost 0 bases and J 6 bases, leaving 10 bases between the germline ends. This CDR3 is built from 13 residues. This chain's CDR3 is CASSLASIAEQYF. The CDR3 nucleotides are TGCGCCAGCAGCTTGGCCAGTATAGCCGAGCAGTACTTC. Full variable domain (missing parts from reference TRBV5-1 and TRBJ2-7): KAGVTQTPRYLIKTRGQQVTLSCSPISGHRSVSWYQQTPGQGLQFLFEYFSETQRNKGNFPGRFSGRQFSNSRSEMNVSTLELGDSALYLCASSLASIAEQYFGPGTRLTVT.

Details on this clonotype: With a much larger clone just one base away, this may be a read error. The chain joins TRBV6-5 to TRBJ1-1; D unclear. Trimming removed 4 bases from V and 5 bases from J, with 17 bases in between. The CDR3 extends over 15 amino acids. Germline CDR1 reads MNHEY; CDR2 reads SVGAGI. Here the CDR3 DNA reads TGTGCCAGCAGTTCTGGATTCGTAGGAGGGACTGAAGCTTTCTTT. Encoded protein: CASSSGFVGGTEAFF.

The chain has TRBV19 and TRBJ1-5; D might be TRBD1 (6 bases). Looked up from germline, CDR1 is LNHDA and CDR2 is SQIVND (reference sequence). This CDR3 contains 13 residues. Trimming took 7 bases from V and 6 from J, leaving 13 bases between them. CDR3 bases: TGTGCCAGTATGGGCGCAGGGGTTCAGCCCCAGCATTTT. Encoded protein: CASMGAGVQPQHF.

This clonotype was observed many times. V and J are TRBV20-1 and TRBJ2-5, with 11 bases that match TRBD2. The CDR3 is 14 amino acids. Losses at the gene ends were 6 bases for V and 2 bases for J; bases not matched to a gene: 5. CDR1 and CDR2 (germline): DFQATT, SNEGSKA (reference sequence). The CDR3 reads CSAFSSGGQETQYF. In nucleotides, the CDR3 is TGCAGTGCCTTTTCTAGCGGGGGGCAAGAGACCCAGTACTTC.

At least ten counts were recorded for this clonotype. The V call is TRBV11-2, the J call TRBJ1-2; D gene uncertain. There are 14 residues in the CDR3. Germline V gives CDR1 SGHAT, CDR2 FQNNGV. V was shortened by 5 bases and J by 7 bases, with 17 bases between the two germline ends. CDR3 coding DNA: TGTGCCAGCAGCCCCACCGGGCCGCCGCTTGGCTACACCTTC. This sequence encodes CASSPTGPPLGYTF.

This clonotype turned up a few times. V usage is TRBV12-3 or TRBV12-4 and J usage is TRBJ2-7, with D possibly matching TRBD2 (7 bases). The germline V and J ends were trimmed by 5 bases and 4 bases, with 15 bases remaining between them. The CDR3 spans 14 residues. CDR3 in amino acids: CASSPDRTSYEQYF. The CDR3 nucleotides are TGTGCCAGCAGTCCAGACAGGACTAGTTACGAGCAGTACTTC.

This clonotype was recorded many times. The CDR3 DNA reads as TGTGCCAGCAGCCCTCGGATAACACCGAACACTGAAGCTTTCTTT. This encodes CASSPRITPNTEAFF. This sequence joins TRBV7-8 and TRBJ1-1; D not certain. Germline-derived CDR1 and CDR2 are SGHVS and FQNEAQ. The CDR3 is 15 amino acids. V lost 5 bases and J lost 1, with 14 bases in between.

Many counts were recorded for this clonotype. The chain uses TRBV6-2 or TRBV6-3 and TRBJ2-7, with D perhaps assigned TRBD1 or TRBD2 (5 bases each). Looked up from germline, CDR1 is MNHEY and CDR2 is SVGEGT. V was trimmed by 7 bases and J by 5 bases, leaving 21 bases between them. The CDR3 runs to 15 residues. The CDR3 here is CASTSGALVVDEQYF. In DNA form, the CDR3 reads TGTGCCAGCACCTCCGGGGCCCTAGTAGTGGACGAGCAGTACTTC.

The V gene is TRBV12-3 or TRBV12-4, the J gene TRBJ1-3; TRBD1 agrees at 8 bases. The CDR3 covers 16 residues. V lost 5 bases to trimming and J lost 4 bases; unmatched junction nucleotides: 10. DNA of the CDR3: TGTGCCAGCAGTCTATTACAGGGGGATTCCGGAAACACCATATATTTT. It translates to CASSLLQGDSGNTIYF.

In this sample, this clonotype turned up many times. This chain joins TRBV6-1 and TRBJ1-1; D gene ambiguous. The V and J ends lost 7 bases and 6 bases respectively, with 21 bases between them. This CDR3 region has 15 residues. CDR1 is MNHNS, CDR2 SASEGT, per germline. The CDR3, as DNA: TGTGCCAGCAAGGTGTCAGGTCTCCTCTCGTCTGAAGCTTTCTTT. Its protein is CASKVSGLLSSEAFF.

This clonotype was seen repeatedly, ten times or more. The chain combines TRBV14 with TRBJ2-7; D gene ambiguous. The ends were cut back, 1 base at V and 7 bases at J, with 17 bases in the middle. This CDR3 is built from 15 residues. Germline-derived CDR1 and CDR2 are SGHDN and FVKESK. CDR3 nucleotides: TGTGCCAGCAGCCAAGCCGGGTCATACTACGATGAGCAGTACTTC. This encodes CASSQAGSYYDEQYF.

In its sample, this clonotype was seen many times. The J gene is TRBJ1-5, the V gene TRBV27; the match to TRBD1 covers 7 bases. The V gene end was trimmed by 8 bases and the J gene end by 5 bases; junction bases not matched to a gene: 6. CDR1 and CDR2 from the germline V gene are MNHEY and SMNVEV (reference sequence). CDR3 size: 13 residues. CDR3 protein: CASPRGLHQPQHF. CDR3 in DNA: TGTGCCAGCCCTAGGGGGCTCCATCAGCCCCAGCATTTT.

This clonotype appeared a few times. This chain connects TRBV5-5 to TRBJ2-7; D ambiguous. Germline V gene lookup returns CDR1 SGHKS and CDR2 YYEKEE (reference sequence). The CDR3 covers 13 residues. V lost 4 bases and J lost 3, with 11 bases in between. CDR3 loop: CASSVGGYYEQYF. CDR3 DNA: TGTGCCAGCAGCGTAGGCGGCTACTACGAGCAGTACTTC.

This clonotype was detected only a few times. A much larger clone is a single base away; this may be a read error. This chain uses TRBV12-3 or TRBV12-4 with TRBJ2-5, with D possibly TRBD1 on 6 matching bases. This CDR3 region has 15 residues. Written as DNA, the CDR3 is TGTGCCAGCAGCCTTCCTACAGGGTCGGCAGAGACCAAGTACTTC. Translating it yields CASSLPTGSAETKYF.

This clonotype was picked up many times. This chain connects TRBV2 to TRBJ1-1; D is undetermined. Germline lookup yields CDR1 SNHLY and CDR2 FYNNEI. Trimming left V 4 bases short and J 0 bases short, with 9 bases between. This CDR3 has 14 residues. The chain's CDR3 is CASSVSQLNTEAFF. The CDR3 nucleotides read TGTGCCAGCAGTGTAAGCCAGTTGAACACTGAAGCTTTCTTT.

This clonotype has at least ten counts. The gene calls are TRBV28 and TRBJ1-1, with TRBD1 identical over 8 bases. Germline CDR1 and CDR2: MDHEN and SYDVKM. V lost 8 bases to trimming and J lost 4 bases; unmatched junction nucleotides: 9. The CDR3 runs to 14 residues. The DNA for the CDR3 is TGTGCCAGCGTCCCCAGGGGGCTAAGCACTGAAGCTTTCTTT. It specifies CASVPRGLSTEAFF.

This clonotype has a count of ten or more. The CDR3 spells CASSLSGAFPGLQHF. The CDR3 DNA is TGTGCCAGCAGTTTAAGCGGGGCATTTCCGGGACTCCAGCATTTT. V gene TRBV12-3 or TRBV12-4 combines with J gene TRBJ1-5; a weak D match, TRBD1 (5 bases). V dropped 2 bases and J dropped 12 bases, with 20 bases sitting between them. The CDR3 extends over 15 amino acids.

This clonotype has just a few counts. In nucleotides, the CDR3 is TGCGCCAGCAGCTCCCAGCCCGACAAGTCCGGGGAGCTGTTTTTT. The encoded protein is CASSSQPDKSGELFF. This chain links TRBV5-1 with TRBJ2-2; no firm D call. The V end lost 3 bases, the J end lost 6 bases, and 15 bases lay between the germline ends. The CDR3 loop spans 15 amino acids. Germline V gene lookup returns CDR1 SGHRS and CDR2 YFSETQ.

The V and J genes are TRBV27 and TRBJ1-2; D remains unclear. Germline values: CDR1 MNHEY, CDR2 SMNVEV (reference sequence). There are 14 residues in the CDR3. V was shortened by 6 bases and J by 6 bases, with 17 bases between the two germline ends. The CDR3 DNA reads as TGTGCCAGCAGATACTCGACAAGCAGGAATGGCTACACCTTC. It specifies CASRYSTSRNGYTF.

This clonotype was detected many times. This chain joins TRBV29-1 and TRBJ2-5; a possible D gene is TRBD1 (5 bases). The CDR3 is made up of 14 amino acids. Germline CDR1 is SQVTM and CDR2 is ANQGSEA. V lost 7 bases, J lost 2 bases, and 17 bases lay in between. The DNA for the CDR3 is TGCAGCGCGGCCCTTACAGGAATTCAAGAGACCCAGTACTTC. It translates to CSAALTGIQETQYF.

This clonotype occurred many times. The chain uses TRBV2 and TRBJ1-5; D gene uncertain. Germline V CDR1 and CDR2: SNHLY, FYNNEI. Trimming took 5 bases from V and 4 from J, leaving 12 bases between them. CDR3 size: 14 residues. The CDR3 bases are TGTGCCAGCAGTTTCCTGGACCAGAATCAGCCCCAGCATTTT. Translating it yields CASSFLDQNQPQHF.